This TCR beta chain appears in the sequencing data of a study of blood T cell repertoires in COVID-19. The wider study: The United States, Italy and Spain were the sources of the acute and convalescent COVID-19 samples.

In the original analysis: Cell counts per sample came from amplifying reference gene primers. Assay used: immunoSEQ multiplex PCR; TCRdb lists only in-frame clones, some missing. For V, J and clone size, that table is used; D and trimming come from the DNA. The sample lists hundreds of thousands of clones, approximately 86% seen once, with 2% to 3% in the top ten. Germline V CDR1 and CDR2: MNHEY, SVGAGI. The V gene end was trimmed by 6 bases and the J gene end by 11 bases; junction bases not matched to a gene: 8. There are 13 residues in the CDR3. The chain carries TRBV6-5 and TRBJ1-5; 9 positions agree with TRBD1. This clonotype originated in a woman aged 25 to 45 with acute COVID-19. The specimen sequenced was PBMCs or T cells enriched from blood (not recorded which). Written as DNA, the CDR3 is TGTGCCAGCAGAGGACAGGGGAAGGTAGCCCAGCATTTT. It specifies CASRGQGKVAQHF.